Detailed here is one T cell receptor (beta chain). Its antigen specificity is not known. No much larger clonotype is one base removed from it; base qualities were not supplied. The junction shows trimming of 0 bases on V and 10 bases on J, plus 13 bases between the germline ends. The CDR3 numbers 13 residues from cysteine through phenylalanine. Just CDR3 DNA is preserved here, 39 bases in frame from base 1. CDR1 and CDR2 (MGHRA, YSYEKL) derive from the germline V gene. Each collaborating institution followed its own protocols to collect whole blood in K2EDTA tubes. For TCRbeta analysis, collaborator samples were shipped as frozen whole blood, as isolated PBMCs, or as DNA extracted from either sample type. This record belongs to a study of blood T cell repertoires in COVID-19 (dated by TCRdb to 2018 to 2021). For the wider study: The collaborator samples originated in the United States, Italy and Spain and spanned the acute and convalescent phases of COVID-19. The prospective study material was composed of cDNA or gDNA derived from T cells, B-cell-depleted T cells, or PBMCs. Deeply sampled blood TCRbeta repertoires from subjects exposed to, actively infected with, or recovered from COVID-19 were included in the dataset. The repertoires were released in a freely available public database intended as a resource for research on the immune response to SARS-CoV-2. The samples were drawn from two sources: the first 160 participants of the ongoing ImmuneRACE study, and about 1,300 subjects contributed by 6 global collaborators. Nearly every sample came with metadata listing a de-identified subject ID, COVID-19 status, age in years and sex. Where available, HLA class I and class II types were taken from metadata supplied by the sample provider and were not determined by assay-based typing. Study-wide findings and limitations: How much clinical and demographic metadata was included differed by source and by participant, and the metadata was provided uncurated.

TCRbeta CDR3 regions were amplified from genomic DNA using the immunoSEQ Assay, a bias-controlled multiplex PCR. For the original study's pipeline: Nucleated cell counts per sample were estimated from amplification of reference gene primers within the assay. Sequence reads were collapsed and filtered to measure the absolute abundance of every unique TCRbeta CDR3 rearrangement. Productive Simpson clonality was computed per sample as the square root of Simpson's diversity index over productive rearrangements. This is the immuneACCESS table as TCRdb keeps it, with only in-frame sequences that have V and J called. A part of the clones is gone; compared with another copy, unresolved V genes explain less than half, and the rest is unexplained. V and J calls and clone size follow that table, whereas D and trimming were derived from the DNA. The sample has a few hundred thousand clones on record, around 89% of them singletons. The ten largest account for 0.75% to 0.9% of the sample.

The V gene is TRBV4-1 and the J gene is TRBJ2-7; TRBD2 is a weak D gene call, 5 bases matching. This clonotype was sampled from a man aged 25 to 40 with acute or convalescent COVID-19. Source material: peripheral blood. The CDR3 region has the sequence CASSQESGILQYF. In nucleotides, the sequence is TGCGCCAGCAGCCAAGAATCCGGGATTCTTCAGTACTTC.